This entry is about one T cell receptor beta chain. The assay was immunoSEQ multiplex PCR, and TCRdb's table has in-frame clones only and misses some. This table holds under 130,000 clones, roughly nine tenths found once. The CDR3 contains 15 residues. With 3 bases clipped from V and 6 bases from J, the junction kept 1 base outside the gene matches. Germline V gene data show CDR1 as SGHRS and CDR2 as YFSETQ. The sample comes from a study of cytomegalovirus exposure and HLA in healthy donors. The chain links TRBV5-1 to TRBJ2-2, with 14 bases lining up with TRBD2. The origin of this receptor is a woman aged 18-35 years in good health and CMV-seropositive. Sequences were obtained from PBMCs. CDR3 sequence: CASSSGLAGAGELFF. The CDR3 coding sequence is TGCGCCAGCAGCTCGGGACTAGCGGGAGCCGGGGAGCTGTTTTTT.